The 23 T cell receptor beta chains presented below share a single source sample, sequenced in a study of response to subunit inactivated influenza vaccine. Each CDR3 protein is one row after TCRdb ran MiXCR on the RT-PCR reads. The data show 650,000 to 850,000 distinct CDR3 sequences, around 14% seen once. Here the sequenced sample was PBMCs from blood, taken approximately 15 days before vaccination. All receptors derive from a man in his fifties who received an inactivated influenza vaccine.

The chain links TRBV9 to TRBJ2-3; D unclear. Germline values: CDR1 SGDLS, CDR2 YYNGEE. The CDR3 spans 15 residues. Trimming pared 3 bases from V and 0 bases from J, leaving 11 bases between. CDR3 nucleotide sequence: TGTGCCAGCAGCGGACGTACGTCCAGCACAGATACGCAGTATTTT. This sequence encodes CASSGRTSSTDTQYF. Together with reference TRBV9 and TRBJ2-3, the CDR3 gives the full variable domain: DSGVTQTPKHLITATGQRVTLRCSPRSGDLSVYWYQQSLDQGLQFLIQYYNGEERAKGNILERFSAQQFPDLHSELNLSSLELGDSALYFCASSGRTSSTDTQYFGPGTRLTVL.

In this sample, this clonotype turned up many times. The CDR3 bases are TGTGCCAGCAGTTACAGGGTCGCCGGGGAGCTGTTTTTT. Translation: CASSYRVAGELFF. V is TRBV6-5 and J is TRBJ2-2; D unclear. The V gene lost 2 bases and the J gene lost 6 bases, with 7 bases spanning the gap. The CDR3 sequence is 13 residues long. CDR1 MNHEY and CDR2 SVGAGI come from the germline V gene.

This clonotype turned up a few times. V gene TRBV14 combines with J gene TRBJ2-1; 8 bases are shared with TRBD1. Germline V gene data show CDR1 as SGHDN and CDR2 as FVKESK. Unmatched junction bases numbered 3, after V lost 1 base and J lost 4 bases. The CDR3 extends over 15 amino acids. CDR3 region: CASSQVGTGYNEQFF. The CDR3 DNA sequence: TGTGCCAGCAGCCAAGTTGGGACAGGTTACAATGAGCAGTTCTTC.

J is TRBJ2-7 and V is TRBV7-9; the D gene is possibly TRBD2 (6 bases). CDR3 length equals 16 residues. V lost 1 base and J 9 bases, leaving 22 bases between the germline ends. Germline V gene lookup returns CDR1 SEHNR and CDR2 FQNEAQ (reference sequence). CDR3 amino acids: CASSLDDPGLLEGQYF. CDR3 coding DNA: TGTGCCAGCAGCTTAGATGATCCGGGACTCCTAGAGGGGCAGTACTTC. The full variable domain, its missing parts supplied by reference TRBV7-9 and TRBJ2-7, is DTGVSQNPRHKITKRGQNVTFRCDPISEHNRLYWYRQTLGQGPEFLTYFQNEAQLEKSRLLSDRFSAERPKGSFSTLEIQRTEQGDSAMYLCASSLDDPGLLEGQYFGPGTRLTVT.

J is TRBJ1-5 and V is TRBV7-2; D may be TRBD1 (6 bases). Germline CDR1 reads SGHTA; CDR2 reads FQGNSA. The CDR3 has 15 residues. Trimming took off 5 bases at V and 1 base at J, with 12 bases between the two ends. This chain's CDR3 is CASSKPGTSNQPQHF. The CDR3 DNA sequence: TGTGCCAGCAGCAAACCCGGGACAAGCAATCAGCCCCAGCATTTT.

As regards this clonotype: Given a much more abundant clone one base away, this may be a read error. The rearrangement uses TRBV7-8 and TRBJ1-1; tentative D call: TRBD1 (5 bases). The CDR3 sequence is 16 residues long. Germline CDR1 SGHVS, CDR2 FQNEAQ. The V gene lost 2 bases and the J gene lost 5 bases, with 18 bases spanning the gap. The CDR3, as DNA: TGTGCCAGCAGCTTACGGGTCGGGACCCGGGGGACTGAAGCTTTCTTT. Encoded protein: CASSLRVGTRGTEAFF.

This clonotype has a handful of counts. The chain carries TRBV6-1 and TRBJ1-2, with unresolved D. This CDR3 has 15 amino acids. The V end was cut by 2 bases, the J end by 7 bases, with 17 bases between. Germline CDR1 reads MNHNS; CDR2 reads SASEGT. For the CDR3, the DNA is TGTGCCAGCAGTGAAAGTTGGATCCTGCCGGGTGGCTACACCTTC. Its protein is CASSESWILPGGYTF.

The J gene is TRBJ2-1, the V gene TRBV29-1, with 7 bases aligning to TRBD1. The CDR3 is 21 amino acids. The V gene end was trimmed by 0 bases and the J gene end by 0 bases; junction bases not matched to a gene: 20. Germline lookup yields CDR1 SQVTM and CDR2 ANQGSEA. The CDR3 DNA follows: TGCAGCGTTGAAGATCCCCTCACCCGACAGGGTAGTGAGAGCTCCTACAATGAGCAGTTCTTC. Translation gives CSVEDPLTRQGSESSYNEQFF.

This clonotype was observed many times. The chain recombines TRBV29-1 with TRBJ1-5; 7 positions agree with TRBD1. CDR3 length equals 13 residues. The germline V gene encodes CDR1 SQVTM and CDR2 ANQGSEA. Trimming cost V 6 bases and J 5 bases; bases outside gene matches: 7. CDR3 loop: CSVADRYDQPQHF. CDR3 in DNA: TGCAGCGTAGCGGACAGGTATGATCAGCCCCAGCATTTT.

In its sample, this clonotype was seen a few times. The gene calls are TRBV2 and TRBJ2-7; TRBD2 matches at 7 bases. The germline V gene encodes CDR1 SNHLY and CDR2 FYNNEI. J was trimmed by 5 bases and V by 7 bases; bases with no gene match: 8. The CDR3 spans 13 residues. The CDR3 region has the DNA TGTGCCAGCACCTTGGTCGGGGGGAACGAGCAGTACTTC. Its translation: CASTLVGGNEQYF. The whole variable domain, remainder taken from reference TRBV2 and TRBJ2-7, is EPEVTQTPSHQVTQMGQEVILRCVPISNHLYFYWYRQILGQKVEFLVSFYNNEISEKSEIFDDQFSVERPDGSNFTLKIRSTKLEDSAMYFCASTLVGGNEQYFGPGTRLTVT.

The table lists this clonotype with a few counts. The DNA for the CDR3 is TGCGCCAGCAGCTGGACCCCCCCAACTAGCGGGAACACCGGGGAGCTGTTTTTT. This translates into CASSWTPPTSGNTGELFF. The chain carries TRBV5-1 and TRBJ2-2, with 8 bases matching TRBD2. Per the germline V gene, CDR1 is SGHRS and CDR2 is YFSETQ. The V gene end was trimmed by 3 bases and the J gene end by 1 base; junction bases not matched to a gene: 11. CDR3 length: 18 residues. The full variable domain, with the rest looked up from reference TRBV5-1 and TRBJ2-2, is KAGVTQTPRYLIKTRGQQVTLSCSPISGHRSVSWYQQTPGQGLQFLFEYFSETQRNKGNFPGRFSGRQFSNSRSEMNVSTLELGDSALYLCASSWTPPTSGNTGELFFGEGSRLTVL.

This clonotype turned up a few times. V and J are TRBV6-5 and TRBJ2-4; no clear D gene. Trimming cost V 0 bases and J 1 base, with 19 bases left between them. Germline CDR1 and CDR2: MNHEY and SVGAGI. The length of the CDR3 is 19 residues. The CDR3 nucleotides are TGTGCCAGCAGTTACTCGCGTGGGCCTTCCCAGGCGGCCAAAAACATTCAGTACTTC. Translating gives CASSYSRGPSQAAKNIQYF.

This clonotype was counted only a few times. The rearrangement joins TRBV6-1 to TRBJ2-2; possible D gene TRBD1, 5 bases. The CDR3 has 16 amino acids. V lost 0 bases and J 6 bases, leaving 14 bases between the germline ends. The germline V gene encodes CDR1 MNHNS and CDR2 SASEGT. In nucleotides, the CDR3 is TGTGCCAGCAGTGAAGCCGCCGACAGTTTCCCCGGGGAGCTGTTTTTT. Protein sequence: CASSEAADSFPGELFF.

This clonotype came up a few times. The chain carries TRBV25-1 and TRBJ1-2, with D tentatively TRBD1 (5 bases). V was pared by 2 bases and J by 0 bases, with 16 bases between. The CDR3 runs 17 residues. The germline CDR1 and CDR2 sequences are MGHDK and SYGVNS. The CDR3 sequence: CASSEKQAGRSNYGYTF. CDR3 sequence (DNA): TGTGCCAGCAGTGAAAAACAGGCAGGCCGATCTAACTATGGCTACACCTTC.

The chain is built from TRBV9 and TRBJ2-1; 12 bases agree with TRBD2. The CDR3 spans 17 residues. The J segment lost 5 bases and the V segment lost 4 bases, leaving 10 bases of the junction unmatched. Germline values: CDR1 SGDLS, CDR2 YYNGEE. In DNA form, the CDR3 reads TGTGCCAGCAGCCAAGGGCTAGCGGGAGGGCCGGACAATGAGCAGTTCTTC. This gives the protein CASSQGLAGGPDNEQFF.

The CDR3 sequence: CASSPSGQGSEQYF. In DNA form, the CDR3 reads TGTGCCAGCAGTCCCTCCGGACAGGGTAGCGAGCAGTACTTC. V usage is TRBV6-1 and J usage is TRBJ2-7, with TRBD1 matching over 8 bases. The CDR3 runs to 14 residues. The trim removed 5 bases at V and 6 bases at J, leaving 9 bases unmatched. Germline-derived CDR1 and CDR2 are MNHNS and SASEGT.

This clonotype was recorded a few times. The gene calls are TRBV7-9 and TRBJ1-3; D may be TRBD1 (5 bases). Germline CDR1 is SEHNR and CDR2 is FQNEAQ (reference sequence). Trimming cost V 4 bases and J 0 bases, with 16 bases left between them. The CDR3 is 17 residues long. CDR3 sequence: CASSSPPDSPSGNTIYF. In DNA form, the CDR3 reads TGTGCCAGCAGCTCGCCACCCGACAGCCCCTCTGGAAACACCATATATTTT.

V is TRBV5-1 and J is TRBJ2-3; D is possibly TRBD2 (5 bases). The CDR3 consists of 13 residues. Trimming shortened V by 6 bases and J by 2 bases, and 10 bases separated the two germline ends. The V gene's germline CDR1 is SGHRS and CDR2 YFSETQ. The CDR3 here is CASNSGDTDTQYF. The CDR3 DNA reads TGCGCCAGCAACTCCGGGGACACAGATACGCAGTATTTT. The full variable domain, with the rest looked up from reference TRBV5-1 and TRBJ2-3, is KAGVTQTPRYLIKTRGQQVTLSCSPISGHRSVSWYQQTPGQGLQFLFEYFSETQRNKGNFPGRFSGRQFSNSRSEMNVSTLELGDSALYLCASNSGDTDTQYFGPGTRLTVL.

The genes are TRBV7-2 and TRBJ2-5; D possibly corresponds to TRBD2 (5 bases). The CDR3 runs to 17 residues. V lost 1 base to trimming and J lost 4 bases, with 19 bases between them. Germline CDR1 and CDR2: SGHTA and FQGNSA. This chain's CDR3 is CASSLVIGVREPETQYF. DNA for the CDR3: TGTGCCAGCAGCTTAGTCATTGGGGTGAGGGAACCAGAGACCCAGTACTTC.

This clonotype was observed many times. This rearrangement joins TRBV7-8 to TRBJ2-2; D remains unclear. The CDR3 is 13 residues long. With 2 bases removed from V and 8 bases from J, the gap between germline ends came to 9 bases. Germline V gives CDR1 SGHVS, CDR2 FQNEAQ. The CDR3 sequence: CASSLSVLGELFF. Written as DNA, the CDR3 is TGTGCCAGCAGCTTAAGTGTGTTGGGGGAGCTGTTTTTT.

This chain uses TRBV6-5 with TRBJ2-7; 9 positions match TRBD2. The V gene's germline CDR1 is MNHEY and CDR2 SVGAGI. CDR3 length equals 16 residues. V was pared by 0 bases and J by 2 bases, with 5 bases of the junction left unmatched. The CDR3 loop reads CASSYSGLADTYEQYF. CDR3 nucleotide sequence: TGTGCCAGCAGTTACTCGGGACTAGCTGACACCTACGAGCAGTACTTC.

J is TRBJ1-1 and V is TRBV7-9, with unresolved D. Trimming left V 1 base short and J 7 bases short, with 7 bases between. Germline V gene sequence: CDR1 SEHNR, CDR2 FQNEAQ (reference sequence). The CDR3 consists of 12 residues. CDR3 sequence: CASSLGHSEAFF. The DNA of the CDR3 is TGTGCCAGCAGCTTAGGGCACAGTGAAGCTTTCTTT.

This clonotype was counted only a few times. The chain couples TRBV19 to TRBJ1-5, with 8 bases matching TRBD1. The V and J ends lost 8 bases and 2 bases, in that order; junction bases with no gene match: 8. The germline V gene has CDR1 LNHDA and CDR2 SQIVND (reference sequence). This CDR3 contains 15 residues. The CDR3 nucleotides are TGTGCCAGTGGCCCCGGACAGGGCGGCAATCAGCCCCAGCATTTT. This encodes CASGPGQGGNQPQHF.